What follows is one TCR beta chain and its context. Antigen: not known. Clones were sequenced by immunoSEQ multiplex PCR, and TCRdb holds only the in-frame ones, with some missing. The sample contains around 50,000 clones, 75% to 85% of which appear only once. Germline CDR1 SGHRS, CDR2 YFSETQ. V lost 4 bases and J lost 2; bases outside the gene matches: 9. The CDR3 totals 17 residues. These data belong to a study of OX40 agonist ivuxolimab in advanced cancers. Findings and limits, study-wide: Doses of 0.1 to 3.0 mg/kg were accompanied by clonal expansion of CD4+ and CD8+ blood T cells by week 6.

This receptor was obtained from an adult with an advanced solid tumor such as melanoma, head and neck, liver or kidney cancer. This sample comprised CD4+ or CD8+ T cells sorted from blood, obtained in a trial of the OX40 agonist ivuxolimab. This chain links TRBV5-1 with TRBJ1-1, with 12 bases identical to TRBD1. As DNA, the CDR3 is TGCGCCAGCAGCCGAACCGGGACAGGGGGCCTCAACACTGAAGCTTTCTTT. Encoded protein: CASSRTGTGGLNTEAFF.